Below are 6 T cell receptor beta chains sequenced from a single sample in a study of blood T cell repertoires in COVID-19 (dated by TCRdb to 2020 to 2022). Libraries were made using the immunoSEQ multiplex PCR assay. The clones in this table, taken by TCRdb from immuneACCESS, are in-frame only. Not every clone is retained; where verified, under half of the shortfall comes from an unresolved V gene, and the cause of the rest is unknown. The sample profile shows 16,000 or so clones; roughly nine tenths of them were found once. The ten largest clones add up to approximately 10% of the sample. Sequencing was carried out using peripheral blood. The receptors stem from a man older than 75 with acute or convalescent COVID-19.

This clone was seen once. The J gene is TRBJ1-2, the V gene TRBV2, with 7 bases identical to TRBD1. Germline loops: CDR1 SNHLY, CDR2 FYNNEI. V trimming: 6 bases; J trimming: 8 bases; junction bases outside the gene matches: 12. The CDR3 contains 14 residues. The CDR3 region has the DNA TGTGCCAGCAGCCTAAAAGCAGGGGGGTACGGCTACACCTTC. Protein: CASSLKAGGYGYTF.

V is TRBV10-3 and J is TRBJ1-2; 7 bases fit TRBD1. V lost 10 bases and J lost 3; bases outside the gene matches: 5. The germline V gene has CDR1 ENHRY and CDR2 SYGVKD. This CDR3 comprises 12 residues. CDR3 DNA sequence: TGTGCCACCGTTACAGGGGACTATGGCTACACCTTC. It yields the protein CATVTGDYGYTF.

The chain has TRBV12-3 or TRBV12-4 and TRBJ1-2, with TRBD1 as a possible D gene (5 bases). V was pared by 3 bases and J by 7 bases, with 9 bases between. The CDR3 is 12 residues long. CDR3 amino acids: CASSLAGFGYTF. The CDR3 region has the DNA TGTGCCAGCAGTTTGGCAGGGTTTGGCTACACCTTC.

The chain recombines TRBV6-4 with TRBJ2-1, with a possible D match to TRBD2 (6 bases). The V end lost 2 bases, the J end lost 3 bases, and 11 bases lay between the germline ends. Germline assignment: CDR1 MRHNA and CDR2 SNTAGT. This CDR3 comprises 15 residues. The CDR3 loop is CASSDGIADYNEQFF. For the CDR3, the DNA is TGTGCCAGCAGTGACGGGATAGCGGACTACAATGAGCAGTTCTTC.

CDR3 in amino acids: CASSNTANYGYTF. Written as DNA, the CDR3 is TGTGCCAGCAGCAATACAGCTAACTATGGCTACACCTTC. The chain uses TRBV7-2 and TRBJ1-2; D is unclear. V dropped 5 bases and J dropped 0 bases, with 7 bases sitting between them. Germline assignment: CDR1 SGHTA and CDR2 FQGNSA. The CDR3 spans 13 residues.

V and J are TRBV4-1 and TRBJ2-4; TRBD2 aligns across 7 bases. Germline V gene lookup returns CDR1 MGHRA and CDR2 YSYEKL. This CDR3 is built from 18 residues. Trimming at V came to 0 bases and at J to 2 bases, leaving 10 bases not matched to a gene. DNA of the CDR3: TGCGCCAGCAGCCAAGATGGTAGGGCGGGAGCTTCCAAAAACATTCAGTACTTC. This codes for CASSQDGRAGASKNIQYF.